One sample yielded the 2 T cell receptor beta chains listed below, sequenced in a study of CD8 T cells in Susac syndrome (dated by TCRdb to about 2019). The protocol used for the library was the immunoSEQ multiplex PCR assay. RNA was extracted with the RNeasy kit and about 0.5 to 1 ug was reverse transcribed using random hexamers. TCRdb reran the public reads through fastp at Q25 and MiXCR, keeping productive beta chains. Here each entry gathers all rows of one CDR3 protein and keeps the most common genes and DNA. Within this sample are fewer than 150,000 distinct CDR3 sequences, with roughly 94% of them counted one time only. The ten largest make up 0.18% of the sample. The sample comprised CD8+ T cells from PBMCs. These receptors were obtained from a human donor with Susac syndrome.

The chain combines TRBV11-1 with TRBJ2-5, with D perhaps TRBD1 (6 bases). Trimming left V 4 bases short and J 5 bases short, with 14 bases between. The CDR3 contains 14 residues. Germline assignment: CDR1 SGHAT and CDR2 FQDESV (reference sequence). The chain's CDR3 is CASSYTGYGETQYF. DNA of the CDR3: TGTGCCAGCAGCTATACAGGGTATGGGGAGACCCAGTACTTC.

V usage is TRBV27 and J usage is TRBJ2-1; D remains ambiguous. With 5 bases removed from V and 3 bases from J, the gap between germline ends came to 5 bases. The V gene's germline CDR1 is MNHEY and CDR2 SMNVEV (reference sequence). The CDR3 is made up of 12 amino acids. The DNA of the CDR3 is TGTGCCAGCAGTACGGACTACAATGAGCAGTTCTTC. Translation: CASSTDYNEQFF.